This T cell receptor beta chain was found in a study of blood T cell repertoires in COVID-19 (dated by TCRdb to 2020 to 2021). About the investigation overall: Collaborator samples came from the United States, Italy and Spain and covered acute and convalescent phases of COVID-19. The material from the prospective study consisted of cDNA or gDNA derived from T cells, B-cell-depleted T cells, or PBMCs. Deeply sampled blood TCRbeta repertoires from subjects exposed to, actively infected with, or recovered from COVID-19 were included in the dataset. A freely available public database, intended as a resource for researchers studying the immune response to SARS-CoV-2, is where the repertoires were released. The samples were drawn from the first 160 participants of the ongoing ImmuneRACE study and from 950 to 1,500 subjects provided by 6 global collaborators. The sample metadata nearly always contained a de-identified subject ID, COVID-19 status, age in years and sex. Where available, HLA class I and class II types were taken from metadata supplied by the sample provider and were not determined by assay-based typing. General findings and caveats noted by the study authors: The amount of clinical and demographic metadata varied by source and participant and was provided uncurated.

TCRbeta CDR3 regions were amplified from genomic DNA by means of the immunoSEQ Assay, a bias-controlled multiplex PCR. The published analysis was carried out like this. The number of nucleated cells in each sample was estimated by amplification of reference gene primers within the assay. To quantify the absolute abundance of each unique TCRbeta CDR3 rearrangement, sequence reads were collapsed and filtered. For each sample, productive Simpson clonality was calculated as the square root of Simpson's diversity index across productive rearrangements. What TCRdb holds here is the immuneACCESS table cut down to in-frame rearrangements. Part of the clones is not present; checked against another copy, under half of the missing clones reflect an unresolved V gene, and the others are unexplained. That table is the source of V, J and clone size, and D and trimming were worked out from the DNA. This sample is represented by over 200,000 clones; around 80% of them were singletons. The ten largest clones take up around 7.9% of the sample.

The CDR3 goes from the cysteine to the phenylalanine over 15 residues. This entry keeps only the CDR3 DNA: 45 bases, framed from base 1. Germline trimming: 6 bases from V, 3 bases from J; junction bases outside gene matches: 7. Based on the germline V gene, the CDR1 and CDR2 sequences are MDHEN and SYDVKM. About this clone: Its antigen is unknown. The sample holds no much larger clone one base away, and base qualities are not on file.

Whole blood was collected in K2EDTA tubes by collaborating institutions according to the institutions' own protocols. For TCRbeta analysis, collaborators shipped samples in one of three forms: frozen whole blood, isolated PBMCs, or DNA extracted from either of those sample types. Sample: peripheral blood. The source of this sequence is a man aged 35 to 55 with active or convalescent COVID-19. The chain uses TRBV28 and TRBJ2-1; the central 8 bases match TRBD2. CDR3 reads: CASRSPGGLYNEQFF. The bases are TGTGCCAGCAGGTCTCCGGGGGGGCTCTACAATGAGCAGTTCTTC.